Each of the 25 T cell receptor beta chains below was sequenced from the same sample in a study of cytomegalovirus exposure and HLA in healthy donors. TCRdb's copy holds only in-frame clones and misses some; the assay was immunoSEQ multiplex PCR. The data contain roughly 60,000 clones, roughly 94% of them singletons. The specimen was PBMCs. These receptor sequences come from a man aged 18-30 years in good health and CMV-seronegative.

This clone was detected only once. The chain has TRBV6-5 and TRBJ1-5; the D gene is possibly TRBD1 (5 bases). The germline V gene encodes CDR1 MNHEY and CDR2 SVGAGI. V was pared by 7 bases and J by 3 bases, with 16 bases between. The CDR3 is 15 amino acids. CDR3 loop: CASKKIGGPNQPQHF. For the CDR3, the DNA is TGTGCCAGCAAGAAGATCGGGGGTCCCAATCAGCCCCAGCATTTT.

CDR3: CASSIGVTYEQYF. The DNA of the CDR3 is TGTGCCAGCAGCATCGGGGTAACCTACGAGCAGTACTTC. The V and J genes are TRBV7-6 and TRBJ2-7, with D possibly being TRBD2 (5 bases). The V gene's germline CDR1 is SGHVS and CDR2 FNYEAQ. Trimming shortened V by 5 bases and J by 2 bases, and 10 bases separated the two germline ends. This CDR3 contains 13 residues.

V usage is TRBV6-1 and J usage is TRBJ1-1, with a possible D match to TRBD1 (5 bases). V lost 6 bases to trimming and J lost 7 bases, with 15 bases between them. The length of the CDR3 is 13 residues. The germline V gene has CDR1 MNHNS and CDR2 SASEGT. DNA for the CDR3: TGTGCCAGCAGCCCCGGGGGGGGGTATGAAGCTTTCTTT. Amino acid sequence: CASSPGGGYEAFF.

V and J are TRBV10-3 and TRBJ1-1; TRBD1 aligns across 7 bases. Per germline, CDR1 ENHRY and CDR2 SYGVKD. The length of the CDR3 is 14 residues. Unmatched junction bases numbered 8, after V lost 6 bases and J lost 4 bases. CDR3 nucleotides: TGTGCCATCAGGCGAGACAGGGAGAGCACTGAAGCTTTCTTT. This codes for CAIRRDRESTEAFF.

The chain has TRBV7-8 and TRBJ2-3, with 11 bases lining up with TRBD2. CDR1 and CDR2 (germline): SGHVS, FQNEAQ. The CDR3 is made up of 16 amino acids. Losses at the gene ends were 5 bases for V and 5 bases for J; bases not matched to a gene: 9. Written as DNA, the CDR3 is TGTGCCAGCAGCCCTCTAGCGGGAGGTACGCAAGATACGCAGTATTTT. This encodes CASSPLAGGTQDTQYF.

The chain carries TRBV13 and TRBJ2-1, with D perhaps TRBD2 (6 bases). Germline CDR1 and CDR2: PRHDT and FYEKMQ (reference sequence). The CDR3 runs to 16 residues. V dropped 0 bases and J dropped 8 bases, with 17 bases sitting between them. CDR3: CASSLGGWGGADEQFF. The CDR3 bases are TGTGCCAGCAGCTTAGGCGGGTGGGGCGGGGCGGATGAGCAGTTCTTC.

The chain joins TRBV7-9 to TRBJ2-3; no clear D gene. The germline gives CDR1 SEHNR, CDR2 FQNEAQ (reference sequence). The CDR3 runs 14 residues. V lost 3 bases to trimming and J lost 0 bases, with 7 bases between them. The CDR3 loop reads CASSFLPSTDTQYF. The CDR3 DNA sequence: TGTGCCAGCAGCTTTCTACCGAGCACAGATACGCAGTATTTT.

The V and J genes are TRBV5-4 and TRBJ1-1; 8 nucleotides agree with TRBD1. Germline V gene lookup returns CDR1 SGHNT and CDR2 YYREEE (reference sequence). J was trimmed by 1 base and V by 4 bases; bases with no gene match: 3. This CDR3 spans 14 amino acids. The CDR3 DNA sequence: TGTGCCAGCAGCGAGGACAGGGAGAACACTGAAGCTTTCTTT. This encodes CASSEDRENTEAFF.

CDR3: CASSWGQGGVETQYF. Here the CDR3 DNA reads TGCGCCAGCAGCTGGGGACAGGGTGGGGTAGAGACCCAGTACTTC. The genes are TRBV5-1 and TRBJ2-5; 9 bases are a match to TRBD1. The V gene's germline CDR1 is SGHRS and CDR2 YFSETQ. The CDR3 length is 15 residues. V was clipped by 3 bases and J by 4 bases; unmatched bases: 7.

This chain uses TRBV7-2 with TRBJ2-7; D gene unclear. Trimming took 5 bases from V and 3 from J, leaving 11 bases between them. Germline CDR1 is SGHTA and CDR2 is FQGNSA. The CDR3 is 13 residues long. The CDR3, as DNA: TGTGCCAGCAGCCTAGGTGCAGGCTACGAGCAGTACTTC. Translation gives CASSLGAGYEQYF.

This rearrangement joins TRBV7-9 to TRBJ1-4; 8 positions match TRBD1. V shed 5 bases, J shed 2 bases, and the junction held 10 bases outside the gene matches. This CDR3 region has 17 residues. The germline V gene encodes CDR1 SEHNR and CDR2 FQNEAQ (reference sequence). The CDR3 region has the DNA TGTGCCAGCAGCCCGATCGGGACAGGTGGGACTAATGAAAAACTGTTTTTT. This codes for CASSPIGTGGTNEKLFF.

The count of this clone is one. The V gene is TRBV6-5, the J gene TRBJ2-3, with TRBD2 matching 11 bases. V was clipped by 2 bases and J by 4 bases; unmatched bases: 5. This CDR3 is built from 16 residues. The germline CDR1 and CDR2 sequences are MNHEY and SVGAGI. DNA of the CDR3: TGTGCCAGCAGTTACGATAGCGGGAGGGGTCCAGATACGCAGTATTTT. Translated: CASSYDSGRGPDTQYF.

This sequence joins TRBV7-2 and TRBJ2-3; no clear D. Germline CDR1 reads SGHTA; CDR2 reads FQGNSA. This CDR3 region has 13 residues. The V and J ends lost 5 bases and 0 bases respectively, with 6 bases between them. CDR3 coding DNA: TGTGCCAGCAGCACTCTAAGCACAGATACGCAGTATTTT. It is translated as CASSTLSTDTQYF.

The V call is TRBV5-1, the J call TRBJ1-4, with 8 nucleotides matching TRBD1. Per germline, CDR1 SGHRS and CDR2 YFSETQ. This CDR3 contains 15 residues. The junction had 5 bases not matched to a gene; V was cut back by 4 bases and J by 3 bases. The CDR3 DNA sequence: TGCGCCAGCAGCCTTGGACAGGGCCCTAATGAAAAACTGTTTTTT. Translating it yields CASSLGQGPNEKLFF. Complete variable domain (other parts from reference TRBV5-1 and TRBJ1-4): KAGVTQTPRYLIKTRGQQVTLSCSPISGHRSVSWYQQTPGQGLQFLFEYFSETQRNKGNFPGRFSGRQFSNSRSEMNVSTLELGDSALYLCASSLGQGPNEKLFFGSGTQLSVL.

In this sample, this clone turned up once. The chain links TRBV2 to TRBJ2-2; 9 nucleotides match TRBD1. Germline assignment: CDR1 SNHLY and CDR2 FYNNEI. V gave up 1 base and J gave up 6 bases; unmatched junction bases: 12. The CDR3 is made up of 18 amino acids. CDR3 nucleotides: TGTGCCAGCAGTGAAGGGCTGTACAGGGGGCGGGCGGCCGGGGAGCTGTTTTTT. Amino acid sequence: CASSEGLYRGRAAGELFF. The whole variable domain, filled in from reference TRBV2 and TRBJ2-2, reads EPEVTQTPSHQVTQMGQEVILRCVPISNHLYFYWYRQILGQKVEFLVSFYNNEISEKSEIFDDQFSVERPDGSNFTLKIRSTKLEDSAMYFCASSEGLYRGRAAGELFFGEGSRLTVL.

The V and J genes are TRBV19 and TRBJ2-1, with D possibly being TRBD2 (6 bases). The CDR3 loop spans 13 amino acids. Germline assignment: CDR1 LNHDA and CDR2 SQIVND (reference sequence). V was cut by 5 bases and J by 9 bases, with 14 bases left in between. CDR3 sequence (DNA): TGTGCCAGTAGTCCCGGGAGCGGCAGTGAGCAGTTCTTC. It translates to CASSPGSGSEQFF.

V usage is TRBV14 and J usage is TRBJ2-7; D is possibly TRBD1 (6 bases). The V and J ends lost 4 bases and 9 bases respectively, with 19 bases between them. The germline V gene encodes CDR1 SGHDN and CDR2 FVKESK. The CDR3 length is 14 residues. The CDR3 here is CASSPTLQGSGQYF. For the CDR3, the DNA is TGTGCCAGCAGCCCAACCTTACAGGGTTCCGGGCAGTACTTC.

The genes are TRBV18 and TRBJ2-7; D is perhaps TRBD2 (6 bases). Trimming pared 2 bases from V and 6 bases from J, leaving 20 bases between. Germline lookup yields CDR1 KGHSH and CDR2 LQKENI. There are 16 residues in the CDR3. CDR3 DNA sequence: TGTGCCAGCTCACCAATGCAGGGTAGCGGCCCGGGCGAGCAGTACTTC. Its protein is CASSPMQGSGPGEQYF.

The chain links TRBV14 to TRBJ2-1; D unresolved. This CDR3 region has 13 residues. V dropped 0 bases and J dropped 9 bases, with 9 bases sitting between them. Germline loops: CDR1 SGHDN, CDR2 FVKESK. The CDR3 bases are TGTGCCAGCAGCCAAGAGCTCTCGGGTGAGCAGTTCTTC. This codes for CASSQELSGEQFF.

CDR3 in DNA: TGCGCCAGCAGCCAAGCCGCACAGGGATCCTACGAGCAGTACTTC. Translating gives CASSQAAQGSYEQYF. The chain employs TRBV4-3 and TRBJ2-7; the D gene is possibly TRBD1 (6 bases). V was pared by 1 base and J by 1 base, with 11 bases between. Germline CDR1 is LGHNA and CDR2 is YSLEER. The CDR3 extends over 15 amino acids.

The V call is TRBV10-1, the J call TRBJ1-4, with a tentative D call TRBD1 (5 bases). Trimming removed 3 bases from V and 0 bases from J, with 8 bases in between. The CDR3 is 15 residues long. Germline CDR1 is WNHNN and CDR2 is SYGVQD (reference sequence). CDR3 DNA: TGCGCCAGCAGTGACCGGGGGTCAACTAATGAAAAACTGTTTTTT. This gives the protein CASSDRGSTNEKLFF.

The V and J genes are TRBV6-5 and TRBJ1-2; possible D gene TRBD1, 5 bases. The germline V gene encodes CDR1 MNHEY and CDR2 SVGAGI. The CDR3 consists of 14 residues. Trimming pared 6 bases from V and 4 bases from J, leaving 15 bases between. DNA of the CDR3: TGTGCCAGCAGGCCCCGTGGACAACTCTATGGCTACACCTTC. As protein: CASRPRGQLYGYTF.

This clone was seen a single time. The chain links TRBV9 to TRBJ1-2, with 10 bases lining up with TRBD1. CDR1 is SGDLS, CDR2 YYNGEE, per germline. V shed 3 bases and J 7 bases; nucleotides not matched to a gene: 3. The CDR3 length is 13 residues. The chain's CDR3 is CASSDDRGLGYTF. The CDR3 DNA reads TGTGCCAGCAGCGACGACAGGGGGCTTGGCTACACCTTC.

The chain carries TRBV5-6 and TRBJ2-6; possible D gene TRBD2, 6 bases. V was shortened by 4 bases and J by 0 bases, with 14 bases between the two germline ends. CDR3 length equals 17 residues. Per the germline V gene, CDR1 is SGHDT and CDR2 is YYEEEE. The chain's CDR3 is CASSKTSGDSGANVLTF. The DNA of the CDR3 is TGTGCCAGCAGCAAGACTTCGGGGGACTCTGGGGCCAACGTCCTGACTTTC.

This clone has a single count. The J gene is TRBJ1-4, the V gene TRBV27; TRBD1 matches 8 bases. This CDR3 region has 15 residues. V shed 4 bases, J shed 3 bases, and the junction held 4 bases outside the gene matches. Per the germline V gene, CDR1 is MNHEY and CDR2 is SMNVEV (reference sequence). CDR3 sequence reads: CASSSTGGPNEKLFF. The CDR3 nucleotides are TGTGCCAGCAGTTCTACAGGGGGGCCTAATGAAAAACTGTTTTTT.